A single sample gave rise to the 16 T cell receptor beta chains below, sequenced in a study of blood T cell repertoires in COVID-19. The assay was immunoSEQ multiplex PCR, and TCRdb's table has in-frame clones only and misses some. Of around 18,000 clones detected, 75% to 90% appear once; the ten largest clones hold about 10%. The sample comprised peripheral blood. These receptors all stem from a man older than 75 with acute or convalescent COVID-19.

V and J are TRBV29-1 and TRBJ1-1; D not certain. The germline V gene encodes CDR1 SQVTM and CDR2 ANQGSEA. V lost 3 bases and J 1 base, leaving 6 bases between the germline ends. The CDR3 is made up of 12 amino acids. The CDR3 loop reads CSVEGRNTEAFF. CDR3 nucleotide sequence: TGCAGCGTTGAGGGCAGGAACACTGAAGCTTTCTTT.

The chain links TRBV5-5 to TRBJ2-3, with TRBD1 matching over 9 bases. The ends lost 4 bases at V and 0 bases at J; junction bases unmatched: 6. From germline, CDR1 is SGHKS and CDR2 YYEKEE (reference sequence). This CDR3 region has 16 residues. The CDR3 DNA reads TGTGCCAGCAGCCTACCCGGGACAGGGAGCACAGATACGCAGTATTTT. This gives the protein CASSLPGTGSTDTQYF.

The chain has TRBV11-3 and TRBJ1-1; D ambiguous. The CDR3 covers 13 residues. With 3 bases removed from V and 1 base from J, the gap between germline ends came to 6 bases. Germline V gives CDR1 SGHNT, CDR2 YENEEA. CDR3 region: CASSFGANTEAFF. CDR3 sequence (DNA): TGTGCCAGCAGCTTCGGAGCGAACACTGAAGCTTTCTTT.

V is TRBV10-3 and J is TRBJ1-1; D not certain. There are 12 residues in the CDR3. V was shortened by 4 bases and J by 0 bases, with 3 bases between the two germline ends. In germline, CDR1 is ENHRY, CDR2 SYGVKD. The CDR3 loop reads CAISAVNTEAFF. The CDR3 DNA reads TGTGCCATCAGTGCAGTGAACACTGAAGCTTTCTTT.

This clone was seen just once. V usage is TRBV6-5 and J usage is TRBJ2-5; 7 bases line up with TRBD1. Germline V lookup: CDR1 MNHEY, CDR2 SVGAGI. The CDR3 is 14 amino acids. V lost 2 bases and J lost 0; bases outside the gene matches: 0. CDR3 in amino acids: CASSYDRDQETQYF. CDR3 DNA: TGTGCCAGCAGTTACGACAGGGACCAAGAGACCCAGTACTTC.

This chain joins TRBV2 and TRBJ2-1, with D perhaps matching TRBD2 (5 bases). Trimming left V 2 bases short and J 3 bases short, with 11 bases between. The CDR3 is made up of 15 amino acids. The germline V gene encodes CDR1 SNHLY and CDR2 FYNNEI. The CDR3 loop is CASSERGLIYNEQFF. CDR3 sequence (DNA): TGTGCCAGCAGTGAACGCGGGTTAATCTACAATGAGCAGTTCTTC. The full variable domain, completed using reference TRBV2 and TRBJ2-1, is EPEVTQTPSHQVTQMGQEVILRCVPISNHLYFYWYRQILGQKVEFLVSFYNNEISEKSEIFDDQFSVERPDGSNFTLKIRSTKLEDSAMYFCASSERGLIYNEQFFGPGTRLTVL.

The chain employs TRBV5-8 and TRBJ1-5; no reliable D call. There are 16 residues in the CDR3. Between the trimmed V and J ends, which lost 4 bases and 0 bases, there was a span of 14 bases. Germline V lookup: CDR1 SGHTS, CDR2 YDEGEE. In DNA, the CDR3 is TGTGCCAGCAGCCTAAACTACGGGTATAGCAATCAGCCCCAGCATTTT. Its protein is CASSLNYGYSNQPQHF.

This clone occurred a few times. The chain employs TRBV10-3 and TRBJ2-7, with D possibly TRBD1 on 6 matching bases. This CDR3 region has 15 residues. V shed 2 bases and J shed 0 bases, with 11 bases lying between them. The V gene's germline CDR1 is ENHRY and CDR2 SYGVKD. This chain's CDR3 is CAISEGQQSSYEQYF. The CDR3 bases are TGTGCCATCAGTGAGGGACAGCAAAGCTCCTACGAGCAGTACTTC.

The count of this clone is one. The chain carries TRBV27 and TRBJ2-4; maybe TRBD1 (6 bases). CDR1 and CDR2 from the germline V gene are MNHEY and SMNVEV (reference sequence). V lost 3 bases and J lost 1, with 10 bases in between. The CDR3 extends over 15 amino acids. The CDR3 region is CASSLSGVAKNIQYF. The CDR3 nucleotides are TGTGCCAGCAGTTTGTCAGGGGTGGCCAAAAACATTCAGTACTTC.

V is TRBV28 and J is TRBJ1-2, with 7 positions matching TRBD1. Germline CDR1 is MDHEN and CDR2 is SYDVKM. The CDR3 spans 15 residues. V was pared by 6 bases and J by 2 bases, with 9 bases of the junction left unmatched. This CDR3 is CASRSPGTANYGYTF. The CDR3 DNA follows: TGTGCCAGCAGGTCCCCCGGGACAGCGAACTATGGCTACACCTTC.

The rearrangement uses TRBV6-5 and TRBJ1-5; D is possibly TRBD1 (5 bases). This CDR3 is 16 amino acids long. Germline V CDR1 and CDR2: MNHEY, SVGAGI. Deletions cut 4 bases from V and 2 bases from J, with 15 bases between. CDR3 in DNA: TGTGCCAGCAGTTCGAACAGGTTTGTCGGCAATCAGCCCCAGCATTTT. Translation: CASSSNRFVGNQPQHF.

This clone showed up just a few times. V is TRBV11-2 and J is TRBJ1-2; tentatively, D is TRBD1 (6 bases). CDR1 SGHAT and CDR2 FQNNGV come from the germline V gene. V was cut by 5 bases and J by 1 base, with 23 bases left in between. CDR3 length: 18 residues. As DNA, the CDR3 is TGTGCCAGCAGCCAGAACCCATCACGGACAGCCTATAACTATGGCTACACCTTC. Translated, it gives CASSQNPSRTAYNYGYTF.

This clone is classed as medium-sized. This chain links TRBV7-3 with TRBJ1-2; TRBD1 matches 11 bases. This CDR3 is built from 15 residues. With 5 bases clipped from V and 4 bases from J, the junction kept 6 bases outside the gene matches. Germline assignment: CDR1 SGHTA and CDR2 FQGTGA. CDR3 nucleotide sequence: TGTGCCAGCAGCCCCGGGACAGGGGGTATCTATGGCTACACCTTC. Its translation is CASSPGTGGIYGYTF.

This chain uses TRBV2 with TRBJ1-4; D remains ambiguous. The length of the CDR3 is 14 residues. Trimming shortened V by 6 bases and J by 5 bases, and 13 bases separated the two germline ends. Germline values: CDR1 SNHLY, CDR2 FYNNEI. CDR3 loop: CASRRQVRNEKLFF. In DNA, the CDR3 is TGTGCCAGCAGACGTCAAGTCAGGAATGAAAAACTGTTTTTT.

The chain has TRBV7-7 and TRBJ2-5; D possibly corresponds to TRBD2 (6 bases). The V end was cut by 5 bases, the J end by 5 bases, with 12 bases between. Germline V gene lookup returns CDR1 SSHAT and CDR2 FNYEAQ (reference sequence). The CDR3 extends over 13 amino acids. CDR3 coding DNA: TGTGCCAGCAGCACCGGGACTCAGGAGACCCAGTACTTC. Protein sequence: CASSTGTQETQYF.

This rearrangement joins TRBV30 to TRBJ2-7; D is perhaps TRBD1 (6 bases). V lost 0 bases and J lost 0, with 9 bases in between. Germline V gene data show CDR1 as GTSNPN and CDR2 as SVGIG (reference sequence). The CDR3 has 14 amino acids. CDR3 bases: TGTGCCTGGAGTGTAGGACAGAGCTCCTACGAGCAGTACTTC. Its translation is CAWSVGQSSYEQYF.